Below are 20 T cell receptor beta chains sequenced from a single sample in a study of blood T cell repertoires in COVID-19. Only in-frame clones appear in the TCRdb table, and some are missing; sequencing was by immunoSEQ multiplex PCR. The table lists almost 200,000 clones, just under 85% of them singletons, with about 0.91% in the top ten. Sequencing was done on a sample of peripheral blood. The receptor source for this set is a man in his sixties with COVID-19, enrolled during active disease.

This chain joins TRBV6-5 and TRBJ1-1; D perhaps matches TRBD1 (6 bases). The germline gives CDR1 MNHEY, CDR2 SVGAGI. The CDR3 sequence is 14 residues long. The V end lost 6 bases, the J end lost 2 bases, and 13 bases lay between the germline ends. The chain's CDR3 is CASSRDNTNTEAFF. CDR3 sequence (DNA): TGTGCCAGCAGCCGGGACAACACCAACACTGAAGCTTTCTTT.

The rearrangement uses TRBV7-8 and TRBJ1-6; D remains unclear. In germline, CDR1 is SGHVS, CDR2 FQNEAQ. The length of the CDR3 is 15 residues. Trimming removed 3 bases from V and 7 bases from J, with 13 bases in between. CDR3 DNA: TGTGCCAGCAGCTTTAGCTTGAGGGAGAATTCACCCCTCCACTTT. This translates into CASSFSLRENSPLHF.

The chain is built from TRBV27 and TRBJ1-5; D gene uncertain. There are 19 residues in the CDR3. V was pared by 0 bases and J by 3 bases, with 21 bases between. Per the germline V gene, CDR1 is MNHEY and CDR2 is SMNVEV (reference sequence). The CDR3 loop is CASSLSWAMGSSINQPQHF. The CDR3 DNA reads TGTGCCAGCAGTTTATCGTGGGCGATGGGCAGTTCTATCAATCAGCCCCAGCATTTT.

The chain recombines TRBV5-1 with TRBJ2-7; 12 bases map to TRBD2. This CDR3 is built from 15 residues. V dropped 0 bases and J dropped 6; count of bases not matched to a gene: 4. In germline, CDR1 is SGHRS, CDR2 YFSETQ. The chain's CDR3 is CASSLVTSGRIEQYF. CDR3 DNA sequence: TGCGCCAGCAGCTTGGTGACTAGCGGGAGAATCGAGCAGTACTTC.

Only a few counts were recorded for this clone. The J gene is TRBJ1-5, the V gene TRBV7-2, with 9 bases aligning to TRBD1. The CDR3 is made up of 15 amino acids. CDR1 is SGHTA and CDR2 is FQGNSA in the germline V gene. V shed 5 bases and J 6 bases; nucleotides not matched to a gene: 8. CDR3 in DNA: TGTGCCAGCAGCCGGGGACAGGGAAATGGTCAGCCCCAGCATTTT. This codes for CASSRGQGNGQPQHF.

The rearrangement joins TRBV18 to TRBJ1-2, with 7 bases aligning to TRBD1. Germline CDR1 KGHSH, CDR2 LQKENI. CDR3 length: 15 amino acids. Trimming removed 1 base from V and 8 bases from J; junction bases left unmatched: 10. The CDR3 loop reads CASSPLGQDPLGYTF. Written as DNA, the CDR3 is TGTGCCAGCTCACCACTAGGACAGGATCCTTTGGGCTACACCTTC.

The rearrangement joins TRBV3-1 (or the pseudogene TRBV3-2) to TRBJ2-7, with 13 bases identical to TRBD2. The CDR3 is 16 amino acids. The junction had 1 base not matched to a gene; V was cut back by 0 bases and J by 2 bases. The V gene's germline CDR1 is LGHDT and CDR2 YNNKEL (reference sequence). The CDR3 sequence: CASSQEGLAGTYEQYF. DNA of the CDR3: TGTGCCAGCAGCCAAGAGGGACTAGCGGGAACCTACGAGCAGTACTTC.

The gene calls are TRBV2 and TRBJ1-5; TRBD1 is a possible D gene (6 bases). Per the germline V gene, CDR1 is SNHLY and CDR2 is FYNNEI. V was clipped by 4 bases and J by 2 bases, with 18 bases between them. The CDR3 has 17 residues. CDR3 sequence: CASSGPSGGLGNQPQHF. The CDR3 DNA is TGTGCCAGCAGTGGGCCCTCGGGGGGCTTAGGCAATCAGCCCCAGCATTTT.

This clone appeared once. The chain links TRBV2 to TRBJ1-5; 10 bases are shared with TRBD1. Germline V lookup: CDR1 SNHLY, CDR2 FYNNEI. Losses at the gene ends were 6 bases for V and 6 bases for J; bases not matched to a gene: 8. This CDR3 spans 15 amino acids. The CDR3 reads CASSRDRGLSQPQHF. The CDR3 DNA reads as TGTGCCAGCAGCCGGGACAGGGGACTATCTCAGCCCCAGCATTTT. The complete variable domain, with remaining parts taken from reference TRBV2 and TRBJ1-5, reads EPEVTQTPSHQVTQMGQEVILRCVPISNHLYFYWYRQILGQKVEFLVSFYNNEISEKSEIFDDQFSVERPDGSNFTLKIRSTKLEDSAMYFCASSRDRGLSQPQHFGDGTRLSIL.

The chain combines TRBV11-2 with TRBJ2-7; possibly TRBD1 for D (6 bases). With 0 bases removed from V and 2 bases from J, the gap between germline ends came to 11 bases. The CDR3 runs to 15 residues. From germline, CDR1 is SGHAT and CDR2 FQNNGV. CDR3 nucleotide sequence: TGTGCCAGCAGCTTAGAAATAACAGGGACCTACGAGCAGTACTTC. Translating it yields CASSLEITGTYEQYF. The variable domain in full, with the rest retrieved from reference TRBV11-2 and TRBJ2-7, is EAGVAQSPRYKIIEKRQSVAFWCNPISGHATLYWYQQILGQGPKLLIQFQNNGVVDDSQLPKDRFSAERLKGVDSTLKIQPAKLEDSAVYLCASSLEITGTYEQYFGPGTRLTVT.

The chain couples TRBV9 to TRBJ1-2, with TRBD1 identical over 8 bases. Germline assignment: CDR1 SGDLS and CDR2 YYNGEE. V lost 0 bases to trimming and J lost 1 base; unmatched junction nucleotides: 5. The CDR3 totals 16 residues. The CDR3 reads CASSVGGTGVNYGYTF. CDR3 nucleotides: TGTGCCAGCAGCGTAGGCGGGACAGGAGTTAACTATGGCTACACCTTC.

The chain carries TRBV7-8 and TRBJ1-5, with D uncertain. Trimming pared 2 bases from V and 6 bases from J, leaving 8 bases between. This CDR3 is built from 13 residues. Germline V gene lookup returns CDR1 SGHVS and CDR2 FQNEAQ. For the CDR3, the DNA is TGTGCCAGCAGCTTATTCTTCGGTCAGCCCCAGCATTTT. This sequence encodes CASSLFFGQPQHF.

CDR3 region: CASSAGEDYNEQFF. CDR3 sequence (DNA): TGCGCCAGCAGCGCCGGTGAGGACTACAATGAGCAGTTCTTC. The V call is TRBV5-1, the J call TRBJ2-1, with D unclear. Per the germline V gene, CDR1 is SGHRS and CDR2 is YFSETQ. CDR3 length: 14 amino acids. V was cut by 4 bases and J by 3 bases, with 11 bases left in between. Full variable domain (remainder filled in from reference TRBV5-1 and TRBJ2-1): KAGVTQTPRYLIKTRGQQVTLSCSPISGHRSVSWYQQTPGQGLQFLFEYFSETQRNKGNFPGRFSGRQFSNSRSEMNVSTLELGDSALYLCASSAGEDYNEQFFGPGTRLTVL.

The chain uses TRBV4-1 and TRBJ1-1; possible D gene TRBD1, 5 bases. The CDR3 consists of 15 residues. With 0 bases removed from V and 11 bases from J, the gap between germline ends came to 19 bases. Per germline, CDR1 MGHRA and CDR2 YSYEKL. The CDR3 nucleotides are TGCGCCAGCAGCCAAGATTCAGGTGGCAGGGTCCTGGCTTTCTTT. Translation gives CASSQDSGGRVLAFF.

V gene TRBV27 combines with J gene TRBJ2-1; D is possibly TRBD1 (5 bases). The ends were cut back, 8 bases at V and 3 bases at J, with 11 bases in the middle. Per the germline V gene, CDR1 is MNHEY and CDR2 is SMNVEV (reference sequence). This CDR3 spans 13 amino acids. The CDR3 bases are TGTGCCAGCGGCCAGGGTCGCTACAATGAGCAGTTCTTC. This translates into CASGQGRYNEQFF.

The genes are TRBV4-1 and TRBJ1-5, with a tentative D call TRBD1 (6 bases). Trimming stripped 6 bases from V and 6 bases from J, with 15 bases between. The CDR3 extends over 14 amino acids. Germline assignment: CDR1 MGHRA and CDR2 YSYEKL. As DNA, the CDR3 is TGCGCCAGCAGTTCTCAACAGGGAATTCAGCCCCAGCATTTT. It encodes CASSSQQGIQPQHF.

About this clone itself: The same CDR3 can be traced to other DNA sequences in this sample. V and J are TRBV15 and TRBJ1-5, with 7 bases lining up with TRBD1. CDR3 length: 14 residues. CDR1 and CDR2 from the germline V gene are LNHNV and YYDKDF (reference sequence). Germline trimming cut 0 bases from V and 6 bases from J; bases unmatched to any gene: 2. This CDR3 is CATSRETGSQPQHF. The CDR3, as DNA: TGTGCCACCAGCAGAGAGACAGGGTCTCAGCCCCAGCATTTT.

The rearrangement uses TRBV3-1 (or the pseudogene TRBV3-2) and TRBJ1-5; D not certain. In germline, CDR1 is LGHDT, CDR2 YNNKEL (reference sequence). The CDR3 has 15 amino acids. V gave up 6 bases and J gave up 5 bases, with 17 bases separating them. The CDR3 sequence: CASSLEASRYQPQHF. In DNA form, the CDR3 reads TGTGCCAGCAGTCTGGAGGCCTCTCGGTATCAGCCCCAGCATTTT.

V usage is TRBV20-1 and J usage is TRBJ1-2; D perhaps matches TRBD1 (5 bases). The V and J ends lost 3 bases and 6 bases respectively, with 8 bases between them. This CDR3 comprises 11 residues. The germline V gene encodes CDR1 DFQATT and CDR2 SNEGSKA (reference sequence). CDR3 DNA sequence: TGCAGTGCTAGTGCGGGGGATGGCTACACCTTC. Encoded protein: CSASAGDGYTF.

This clone was counted once. The chain links TRBV28 to TRBJ2-2, with TRBD2 identical over 9 bases. Germline assignment: CDR1 MDHEN and CDR2 SYDVKM. The CDR3 is 18 amino acids. V shed 5 bases, J shed 5 bases, and the junction held 15 bases outside the gene matches. In DNA, the CDR3 is TGTGCCAGCAGTCCCCCCCCCGGGCGGGAGGGCCCTACCGGGGAGCTGTTTTTT. This sequence encodes CASSPPPGREGPTGELFF.